This entry is about one T cell receptor beta chain. The germline V gene encodes CDR1 KGHSH and CDR2 LQKENI. The CDR3 consists of 14 residues. Trimming cost V 2 bases and J 5 bases; bases outside gene matches: 2. TCRdb keeps only in-frame clones here, not all; method: immunoSEQ multiplex PCR. The table has 50,000 to 60,000 clones, about nine tenths seen once. These data belong to a study of T cell changes during pregnancy in multiple sclerosis. The TCR was taken from a female donor with multiple sclerosis, enrolled in a pregnancy study. The specimen was CD4+ T cells from peripheral blood mononuclear cells, collected in the second trimester of pregnancy. J is TRBJ1-5 and V is TRBV18; 8 bases line up with TRBD1. The CDR3 DNA reads as TGTGCCAGCTCACCAACAGGGGGGGATCAGCCCCAGCATTTT. Amino acid sequence: CASSPTGGDQPQHF.